The T cell receptor (beta chain) under discussion was sequenced for a study of T cells after yellow fever vaccination. General study results and limits: Some clonotypes were seen in both the CD4 and the CD8 compartments. These made up a small share and likely arose from convergent recombination. Post-booster samples contained most primary-vaccination clones (more than 95% CD4, roughly 88% CD8). Weaker, the secondary response had a peak occurring faster, on day 5 versus 15. Abundant clonotypes (contaminants from the bulk population) could be present in FACS-sorted repertoires.

MiXCR was run by TCRdb on the 5' RACE reads, yielding one entry per CDR3 protein. Here the sample spans some 560,000 distinct CDR3 sequences, less than 20% being singletons. As to this clonotype: Antigen: not known.

V shed 8 bases and J shed 11 bases, with 17 bases lying between them. Per germline, CDR1 MNHEY and CDR2 SMNVEV (reference sequence). CDR3 size: 12 residues. This chain joins TRBV27 and TRBJ2-3, with D tentatively TRBD2 (6 bases). This clonotype was sampled from a man aged 30-40 years who received the YFV17D yellow fever vaccine. The sample here was PBMCs, taken 15 days after the yellow fever booster vaccination. The CDR3: CASRRAGFGQYF. CDR3 nucleotides: TGTGCCAGCCGCCGGGCGGGGTTTGGGCAGTATTTT.